Detailed here is one TCR beta chain. Its antigen remains unidentified. The data stem from a study of cytomegalovirus exposure and HLA in healthy donors. Study conclusions and caveats: As was reported, the classifier diagnosed cytomegalovirus status with high specificity and sensitivity.

Germline loops: CDR1 SEHNR, CDR2 FQNEAQ (reference sequence). The CDR3 is made up of 12 amino acids. V shed 5 bases and J shed 6 bases, with 10 bases lying between them. The primer mix had 60 Vbeta and 13 Jbeta primers. Assay: immunoSEQ multiplex PCR; the TCRdb copy retains only in-frame clones and omits some. Here the sample spans more than 75,000 clones, roughly 78% being singletons. The chain combines TRBV7-9 with TRBJ1-1; perhaps TRBD1 as D (5 bases). The TCR sequence derives from a man aged 25 to 40 in good health and CMV-seronegative. Sequenced sample: PBMCs. The CDR3 nucleotides are TGTGCCAGCAGCACCCAGGGCTCTGAAGCTTTCTTT. It encodes CASSTQGSEAFF.